Listed here are 20 T cell receptor beta chains from one sample, sequenced in a study of shared clonotypes between healthy human individuals. Using immunoSEQ multiplex PCR, the repertoire was profiled, and TCRdb retains in-frame clones only, with some absent. The sample holds 1 million to 1.2 million clones, roughly 80% seen once. Specimen: memory CD4+ T cells from PBMCs. As for subset: CD45RA-negative fraction. The receptor set was obtained from a man younger than 35 in good health. Some clones in this sample may be carry-over from other donors' samples.

The V call is TRBV7-7, the J call TRBJ2-5; 10 bases map to TRBD1. V gave up 5 bases and J gave up 4 bases; unmatched junction bases: 13. The CDR3 has 17 amino acids. The germline V gene has CDR1 SSHAT and CDR2 FNYEAQ (reference sequence). The CDR3 DNA follows: TGTGCCAGCAGCCCGGGACAGGGGAAGATGGGTGGAGAGACCCAGTACTTC. This gives the protein CASSPGQGKMGGETQYF.

The V call is TRBV28, the J call TRBJ2-3; 15 bases agree with TRBD2. The CDR3 loop spans 17 amino acids. The V and J ends lost 5 bases and 5 bases, in that order; junction bases with no gene match: 8. Germline-derived CDR1 and CDR2 are MDHEN and SYDVKM. The DNA of the CDR3 is TGTGCCAGCAGTCCAGGGACTAGCGGGAGGTGGAGAGATACGCAGTATTTT. It is translated as CASSPGTSGRWRDTQYF. Full variable domain (outside the CDR3, taken from reference TRBV28 and TRBJ2-3): DVKVTQSSRYLVKRTGEKVFLECVQDMDHENMFWYRQDPGLGLRLIYFSYDVKMKEKGDIPEGYSVSREKKERFSLILESASTNQTSMYLCASSPGTSGRWRDTQYFGPGTRLTVL.

As regards this clone: The sample holds other DNA sequences that translate to the same CDR3. The chain has TRBV20-1 and TRBJ1-1; 7 bases line up with TRBD1. Trimming removed 7 bases from V and 3 bases from J; junction bases left unmatched: 2. The CDR3 is made up of 11 amino acids. Germline CDR1 and CDR2: DFQATT and SNEGSKA (reference sequence). The CDR3 DNA reads TGCAGTGTCCAGGGGGACACTGAAGCTTTCTTT. Residues: CSVQGDTEAFF.

V is TRBV2 and J is TRBJ1-4, with TRBD1 as a possible D gene (5 bases). Trimming removed 6 bases at V and 0 bases at J, with 17 bases between. This CDR3 spans 17 amino acids. Germline-derived CDR1 and CDR2 are SNHLY and FYNNEI. CDR3 bases: TGTGCCAGCAGCGGCCGGGACTCTGGTGCAACTAATGAAAAACTGTTTTTT. Protein: CASSGRDSGATNEKLFF.

The chain couples TRBV28 to TRBJ2-1; D possibly corresponds to TRBD1 (5 bases). The germline V gene has CDR1 MDHEN and CDR2 SYDVKM. V was shortened by 6 bases and J by 8 bases, with 14 bases between the two germline ends. There are 13 residues in the CDR3. The CDR3 DNA sequence: TGTGCCAGCAGGGGGCAGAGGCTAGATGAGCAGTTCTTC. It codes for CASRGQRLDEQFF.

The rearrangement joins TRBV5-1 to TRBJ2-3; unclear D gene. This CDR3 spans 16 amino acids. V was shortened by 0 bases and J by 1 base, with 12 bases between the two germline ends. Germline V gene data show CDR1 as SGHRS and CDR2 as YFSETQ. The CDR3 region has the DNA TGCGCCAGCAGCTTGGCCCTCGTCTCTGGCACAGATACGCAGTATTTT. Amino acids: CASSLALVSGTDTQYF.

V gene TRBV5-1 combines with J gene TRBJ2-1; D unclear. V dropped 0 bases and J dropped 0 bases, with 13 bases sitting between them. CDR1 and CDR2 (germline): SGHRS, YFSETQ. CDR3 length: 17 amino acids. This CDR3 is CASSLVGSRTSYNEQFF. DNA of the CDR3: TGCGCCAGCAGCTTGGTAGGTAGCCGTACCTCCTACAATGAGCAGTTCTTC.

The chain links TRBV28 to TRBJ1-2; no reliable D call. Germline CDR1 MDHEN, CDR2 SYDVKM. The CDR3 contains 17 residues. V dropped 5 bases and J dropped 3 bases, with 22 bases sitting between them. The CDR3 coding sequence is TGTGCCAGCAGTCCCGTGGGCAGCCTGGGCGTGGACTATGGCTACACCTTC. This translates into CASSPVGSLGVDYGYTF.

This clone was seen just once. The chain recombines TRBV19 with TRBJ1-5; the D is unclear. Germline values: CDR1 LNHDA, CDR2 SQIVND (reference sequence). V lost 10 bases to trimming and J lost 9 bases, with 16 bases between them. The CDR3 is 12 residues long. The CDR3 DNA reads TGTGCCATTACCCCTGCCTTGGGGCCCCAGCATTTT. It yields the protein CAITPALGPQHF.

In this sample, this clone turned up once. The V call is TRBV7-3, the J call TRBJ2-2; 8 bases match TRBD2. The CDR3 runs to 16 residues. Germline trimming cut 5 bases from V and 0 bases from J; bases unmatched to any gene: 5. The V gene's germline CDR1 is SGHTA and CDR2 FQGTGA. CDR3 in DNA: TGTGCCAGCAGCCAGAACGGGAGGGCGAACACCGGGGAGCTGTTTTTT. Protein product: CASSQNGRANTGELFF.

The J gene is TRBJ1-1, the V gene TRBV4-1, with D possibly TRBD1 on 5 matching bases. Germline V gene data show CDR1 as MGHRA and CDR2 as YSYEKL. The ends were cut back, 1 base at V and 6 bases at J, with 12 bases in the middle. This CDR3 region has 14 residues. The CDR3 here is CASSQVFRAAEAFF. CDR3 DNA: TGCGCCAGCAGCCAAGTATTCAGGGCGGCTGAAGCTTTCTTT.

This chain uses TRBV27 with TRBJ2-1; no clear D gene. Trimming pared 3 bases from V and 3 bases from J, leaving 12 bases between. Germline loops: CDR1 MNHEY, CDR2 SMNVEV (reference sequence). CDR3 length equals 15 residues. CDR3 amino acids: CASSFLRAVYNEQFF. The CDR3 region has the DNA TGTGCCAGCAGTTTCTTACGGGCCGTCTACAATGAGCAGTTCTTC.

The genes are TRBV18 and TRBJ1-3; possible D gene TRBD1, 5 bases. With 5 bases removed from V and 0 bases from J, the gap between germline ends came to 11 bases. The CDR3 contains 15 residues. Germline values: CDR1 KGHSH, CDR2 LQKENI. This CDR3 is CASSRGPSSGNTIYF. Written as DNA, the CDR3 is TGTGCCAGCTCAAGGGGACCGAGCTCTGGAAACACCATATATTTT.

This clone was detected only a few times. The chain recombines TRBV6-6 with TRBJ2-1, with 7 bases identical to TRBD2. This CDR3 comprises 14 residues. V shed 0 bases and J 8 bases; nucleotides not matched to a gene: 4. Germline CDR1 reads MNHNY; CDR2 reads SVGAGI (reference sequence). The DNA for the CDR3 is TGTGCCAGCAGTTACTCGGGAGGGCCCTATGAGCAGTTCTTC. Its translation: CASSYSGGPYEQFF.

The CDR3 coding sequence is TGTGCCAGTAGTATGTGGGGGACAGTGAACACTGAAGCTTTCTTT. Translation gives CASSMWGTVNTEAFF. The V call is TRBV19, the J call TRBJ1-1; 7 nucleotides agree with TRBD1. Trimming took 3 bases from V and 0 from J; bases not matched to a gene: 4. Germline V gives CDR1 LNHDA, CDR2 SQIVND (reference sequence). This CDR3 region has 15 residues.

CDR3 sequence: CASSKENRGGEQFF. For the CDR3, the DNA is TGTGCCAGCAGCAAAGAAAACCGAGGCGGTGAGCAGTTCTTC. The chain recombines TRBV21-1 with TRBJ2-1; the table's D call TRBD2 went unverified against the DNA. TRBV21-1 is a known pseudogene. The CDR3 has 14 amino acids.

The V gene is TRBV7-2, the J gene TRBJ2-1, with TRBD1 matching over 9 bases. V lost 6 bases and J lost 7; bases outside the gene matches: 7. The CDR3 sequence is 14 residues long. The germline CDR1 and CDR2 sequences are SGHTA and FQGNSA. The CDR3 loop reads CASSTGTGNNEQFF. Written as DNA, the CDR3 is TGTGCCAGCAGTACCGGGACAGGGAATAATGAGCAGTTCTTC. The full variable domain, in which reference TRBV7-2 and TRBJ2-1 provide the parts outside the CDR3, is GAGVSQSPSNKVTEKGKDVELRCDPISGHTALYWYRQSLGQGLEFLIYFQGNSAPDKSGLPSDRFSAERTGGSVSTLTIQRTQQEDSAVYLCASSTGTGNNEQFFGPGTRLTVL.

The gene calls are TRBV19 and TRBJ1-6; D is ambiguous. This CDR3 has 15 residues. Trimming removed 1 base at V and 7 bases at J, with 11 bases between. Germline V CDR1 and CDR2: LNHDA, SQIVND (reference sequence). In DNA, the CDR3 is TGTGCCAGTAGTATAGCCGGCCGGATAAATTCACCCCTCCACTTT. Protein sequence: CASSIAGRINSPLHF. Drawing the rest from reference TRBV19 and TRBJ1-6, the complete variable domain is DGGITQSPKYLFRKEGQNVTLSCEQNLNHDAMYWYRQDPGQGLRLIYYSQIVNDFQKGDIAEGYSVSREKKESFPLTVTSAQKNPTAFYLCASSIAGRINSPLHFGNGTRLTVT.

The V gene is TRBV18, the J gene TRBJ1-6; possible D gene TRBD1, 5 bases. Germline lookup yields CDR1 KGHSH and CDR2 LQKENI. The CDR3 spans 15 residues. The germline V and J ends were trimmed by 3 bases and 6 bases, with 12 bases remaining between them. CDR3 protein: CASSPSGPINSPLHF. The DNA for the CDR3 is TGTGCCAGCTCACCCTCGGGGCCCATTAATTCACCCCTCCACTTT.

Concerning this clone: This specimen includes other DNA sequences encoding the same CDR3. The chain uses TRBV9 and TRBJ2-5, with D possibly being TRBD1 (5 bases). Trimming removed 0 bases from V and 4 bases from J, with 7 bases in between. Germline lookup yields CDR1 SGDLS and CDR2 YYNGEE. The CDR3 extends over 13 amino acids. CDR3 coding DNA: TGTGCCAGCAGCGTAGGGGGCCTAGAGACCCAGTACTTC. This translates into CASSVGGLETQYF. The whole variable domain, filled in from reference TRBV9 and TRBJ2-5, reads DSGVTQTPKHLITATGQRVTLRCSPRSGDLSVYWYQQSLDQGLQFLIQYYNGEERAKGNILERFSAQQFPDLHSELNLSSLELGDSALYFCASSVGGLETQYFGPGTRLLVL.